The 22 T cell receptor beta chains in this list originate from one sample, sequenced in a study of T-cell memory formation after mild COVID-19. TCRdb ran MiXCR on the 5' RACE reads and lists one entry per CDR3 protein. The table records over 25,000 distinct CDR3 sequences, 20% to 25% of them present only once. The sequenced sample was PBMCs or a T cell subset sorted from them (not recorded which). The source of these receptors is an adult who had mild COVID-19 (a few samples of this study predate the infection). Cell type and time point are not known.

At least ten counts were recorded for this clonotype. J is TRBJ2-1 and V is TRBV5-1; tentatively, D is TRBD1 or TRBD2 (6 bases each). There are 14 residues in the CDR3. Germline assignment: CDR1 SGHRS and CDR2 YFSETQ. Trimming stripped 2 bases from V and 5 bases from J, with 11 bases between. CDR3 residues: CASSFLGGDNEQFF. DNA for the CDR3: TGCGCCAGCAGCTTCCTCGGGGGCGACAATGAGCAGTTCTTC.

This clonotype was detected many times. The chain recombines TRBV5-1 with TRBJ2-3; tentative D call: TRBD2 (6 bases). CDR3 length equals 15 residues. The V gene's germline CDR1 is SGHRS and CDR2 YFSETQ. Trimming took off 0 bases at V and 6 bases at J, with 14 bases between the two ends. The CDR3 protein is CASSLERTRGDTQYF. The CDR3 DNA is TGCGCCAGCAGCTTGGAAAGAACCCGGGGGGATACGCAGTATTTT.

This clonotype was counted many times. The chain carries TRBV7-2 and TRBJ1-1, with no clear D. CDR3 length equals 12 residues. The germline V and J ends were trimmed by 3 bases and 0 bases, with 2 bases remaining between them. The V gene's germline CDR1 is SGHTA and CDR2 FQGNSA. For the CDR3, the DNA is TGTGCCAGCAGCTTCCTGAACACTGAAGCTTTCTTT. Protein: CASSFLNTEAFF.

This clonotype was counted a few times. This chain uses TRBV19 with TRBJ2-2; D tentatively fits TRBD1 or TRBD2 (5 bases each). Between the trimmed V and J ends, which lost 7 bases and 3 bases, there was a span of 15 bases. Germline V gene lookup returns CDR1 LNHDA and CDR2 SQIVND (reference sequence). This CDR3 region has 15 residues. The CDR3 DNA reads TGTGCCAGTAATACTCCGGGGCTCGACACCGGGGAGCTGTTTTTT. It codes for CASNTPGLDTGELFF.

This clonotype was seen at least ten times. The gene calls are TRBV20-1 and TRBJ2-4; 7 positions agree with TRBD1. This CDR3 comprises 13 residues. Germline assignment: CDR1 DFQATT and CDR2 SNEGSKA (reference sequence). The junction had 8 bases not matched to a gene; V was cut back by 6 bases and J by 6 bases. CDR3 nucleotides: TGCAGTGCCTTGACAGGGCAAGGAAACATTCAGTACTTC. This encodes CSALTGQGNIQYF.

At least ten counts were recorded for this clonotype. The chain has TRBV3-1 and TRBJ1-2; D remains unclear. V was cut by 2 bases and J by 8 bases, with 12 bases left in between. In germline, CDR1 is LGHDT, CDR2 YNNKEL (reference sequence). The CDR3 is made up of 13 amino acids. CDR3 nucleotides: TGTGCCAGCAGCCAACGGGGAAAGGGCGGCTACACCTTC. It specifies CASSQRGKGGYTF. The whole variable domain, filled in from reference TRBV3-1 and TRBJ1-2, reads DTAVSQTPKYLVTQMGNDKSIKCEQNLGHDTMYWYKQDSKKFLKIMFSYNNKELIINETVPNRFSPKSPDKAHLNLHINSLELGDSAVYFCASSQRGKGGYTFGSGTRLTVV.

In its sample, this clonotype was seen many times. The gene calls are TRBV7-3 and TRBJ2-3, with 7 bases that match TRBD2. The CDR3 consists of 17 residues. Per germline, CDR1 SGHTA and CDR2 FQGTGA. J gave up 4 bases and V 2 bases, and 12 bases lay outside the gene matches. The CDR3 is CASSLGAFGGSSDTQYF. The CDR3 coding sequence is TGTGCCAGCAGCTTAGGCGCTTTTGGCGGGAGCTCAGATACGCAGTATTTT.

This clonotype was seen many times. The chain links TRBV7-6 to TRBJ2-5, with D unresolved. The CDR3 runs to 14 residues. CDR1 is SGHVS, CDR2 FNYEAQ, per germline. The V end lost 5 bases, the J end lost 3 bases, and 13 bases lay between the germline ends. This CDR3 is CASSLTRTEETQYF. The CDR3 DNA follows: TGTGCCAGCAGCCTAACCCGGACGGAAGAGACCCAGTACTTC.

This clonotype was seen at least ten times. The chain is built from TRBV12-3 or TRBV12-4 and TRBJ1-3; no reliable D call. The CDR3 loop spans 13 amino acids. V gave up 3 bases and J gave up 0 bases, with 3 bases separating them. For the CDR3, the DNA is TGTGCCAGCAGTTTCTCCTCTGGAAACACCATATATTTT. The encoded protein is CASSFSSGNTIYF.

This clonotype appeared many times. The rearrangement joins TRBV13 to TRBJ2-7, with D possibly TRBD1 on 6 matching bases. The CDR3 is 16 residues long. Deletions cut 5 bases from V and 0 bases from J, with 17 bases between. The V gene's germline CDR1 is PRHDT and CDR2 FYEKMQ (reference sequence). CDR3 sequence: CASSRYQQGYSYEQYF. Written as DNA, the CDR3 is TGTGCCAGCAGCCGATACCAACAGGGATACTCCTACGAGCAGTACTTC.

This chain joins TRBV6-2 or TRBV6-3 and TRBJ1-4; D unresolved. The CDR3 is 17 residues long. V was shortened by 2 bases and J by 7 bases, with 20 bases between the two germline ends. Germline V lookup: CDR1 MNHEY, CDR2 SVGEGT. CDR3 sequence reads: CASSYAFGGPAGEKLFF. CDR3 sequence (DNA): TGTGCCAGCAGTTACGCGTTCGGAGGCCCCGCGGGTGAAAAACTGTTTTTT.

The genes are TRBV4-3 and TRBJ2-7; a weak D match, TRBD1 (6 bases). Germline V gene sequence: CDR1 LGHNA, CDR2 YSLEER. The CDR3 is 15 residues long. The ends were cut back, 0 bases at V and 3 bases at J, with 12 bases in the middle. CDR3 sequence (DNA): TGCGCCAGCAGCCAAGACCAGGGGAACAGCTACGAGCAGTACTTC. Translating it yields CASSQDQGNSYEQYF.

This chain links TRBV20-1 with TRBJ1-1; perhaps TRBD1 as D (5 bases). The V gene lost 1 base and the J gene lost 0 bases, with 9 bases spanning the gap. The germline CDR1 and CDR2 sequences are DFQATT and SNEGSKA (reference sequence). This CDR3 has 14 residues. The CDR3 here is CSARGQFMNTEAFF. CDR3 coding DNA: TGCAGTGCTAGAGGACAGTTTATGAACACTGAAGCTTTCTTT.

This clonotype showed up many times. The chain employs TRBV12-3 or TRBV12-4 and TRBJ1-5; D is unresolved. The CDR3 covers 12 residues. V lost 6 bases, J lost 5 bases, and 8 bases lay in between. The DNA of the CDR3 is TGTGCCAGCAGGGATGGGCATCAGCCCCAGCATTTT. Translating gives CASRDGHQPQHF.

This clonotype was detected ten times or more. V is TRBV24-1 and J is TRBJ2-1, with 10 nucleotides matching TRBD1. Germline V gene lookup returns CDR1 KGHDR and CDR2 SFDVKD. This CDR3 spans 16 amino acids. The V and J ends lost 2 bases and 4 bases, in that order; junction bases with no gene match: 4. The CDR3 DNA reads as TGTGCCACCAGTGATTCCCGGACAGGGGGGTACAATGAGCAGTTCTTC. Translating gives CATSDSRTGGYNEQFF.

Comments on this clonotype: One end of the junction is discordant with germline, which a read error may explain. The chain combines TRBV7-9 with TRBJ1-4; TRBD1 is a possible D gene (6 bases). This CDR3 comprises 12 residues. Germline V CDR1 and CDR2: SEHNR, FQNEAQ (reference sequence). In DNA, the CDR3 is TGTGCCAGCAGCTTAAGAGTGGGACACGAAGCTTTT. Translating it yields CASSLRVGHEAF.

The gene calls are TRBV6-6 and TRBJ2-1, with 8 bases identical to TRBD2. Germline CDR1 MNHNY, CDR2 SVGAGI (reference sequence). The CDR3 has 17 amino acids. J lost 1 base, V lost 1 base, and 6 bases had no gene match. The CDR3 spells CASSYYFGGVSYNEQFF. DNA of the CDR3: TGTGCCAGCAGTTACTATTTCGGGGGGGTGTCCTACAATGAGCAGTTCTTC.

This clonotype was observed at least ten times. The CDR3 here is CASSLTGASYNEQFF. In DNA, the CDR3 is TGTGCCAGCAGTCTGACAGGGGCCTCCTACAATGAGCAGTTCTTC. The V call is TRBV12-3 or TRBV12-4, the J call TRBJ2-1, with 8 bases lining up with TRBD1. The V gene end was trimmed by 5 bases and the J gene end by 0 bases; junction bases not matched to a gene: 3. There are 15 residues in the CDR3.

The table lists this clonotype with many counts. The gene calls are TRBV6-5 and TRBJ1-2; 9 bases map to TRBD1. Trimming at V came to 7 bases and at J to 6 bases, leaving 6 bases not matched to a gene. Germline V lookup: CDR1 MNHEY, CDR2 SVGAGI. The CDR3 consists of 13 residues. CDR3 DNA sequence: TGTGCCAGCAAGAGAACAGGGGGCCATGGCTACACCTTC. Translated, it gives CASKRTGGHGYTF.

This clonotype was counted many times. This rearrangement joins TRBV29-1 to TRBJ2-5, with TRBD2 as a possible D gene (7 bases). V was trimmed by 4 bases and J by 4 bases, leaving 13 bases between them. The CDR3 extends over 13 amino acids. Looked up from germline, CDR1 is SQVTM and CDR2 is ANQGSEA. Here the CDR3 reads CSVVLADRETQYF. The CDR3 DNA reads TGCAGCGTTGTCCTAGCGGACAGAGAGACCCAGTACTTC.

The table lists this clonotype with many counts. This chain connects TRBV7-2 to TRBJ1-2, with unresolved D. This CDR3 comprises 14 residues. Deletions cut 2 bases from V and 2 bases from J, with 9 bases between. Per germline, CDR1 SGHTA and CDR2 FQGNSA. The chain's CDR3 is CASSLLGGNYGYTF. CDR3 sequence (DNA): TGTGCCAGCAGCTTATTGGGCGGGAACTATGGCTACACCTTC.

This clonotype was seen ten or more times. This chain links TRBV29-1 with TRBJ2-7; 10 positions match TRBD1. There are 15 residues in the CDR3. V trimming: 3 bases; J trimming: 6 bases; junction bases outside the gene matches: 11. CDR1 is SQVTM, CDR2 ANQGSEA, per germline. CDR3 protein: CSVERGTGDVSEQYF. In DNA form, the CDR3 reads TGCAGCGTTGAGAGGGGGACAGGGGATGTTAGCGAGCAGTACTTC.